The clone carrying this T cell receptor beta chain was seen ten or more times. Antigen: not known. This specimen belongs to a study of spatial heterogeneity in lung cancer. Study summary: Detection of beta-chain sequences consistently exceeded that of alpha-chain sequences. Study-level points and caveats: Among blood samples, ubiquitous expanded tumor TCRs appeared more at resection than at follow-up.

Documented time point: sample taken at primary tumor resection. Extraction of whole RNA from tumor, nontumor lung or frozen PBMC preceded unsorted sequencing. Samples were obtained from about 72 donors, all untreated early-stage non-small cell lung cancer patients. Germline loops: CDR1 SGHDT, CDR2 YYEEEE. V shed 7 bases, J shed 1 base, and the junction held 18 bases outside the gene matches. The CDR3 is made up of 20 amino acids. A unique molecular identifier was carried by every single TCR cDNA molecule. TCRdb independently ran MiXCR on the 5' RACE reads; one entry per CDR3 protein. Among about 15,000 distinct CDR3 sequences listed, 7% to 9% were seen once.

Material: PBMCs, obtained at surgery. The chain couples TRBV5-6 to TRBJ2-3, with TRBD2 identical over 13 bases. This receptor was taken from a female donor with early-stage non-small cell lung cancer. The DNA for the CDR3 is TGTGCCAGCCTCCACCAGATGACTAGCGGGGGGCCCGCTCGCACAGATACGCAGTATTTT. Translated, it gives CASLHQMTSGGPARTDTQYF. The full variable domain, completed using reference TRBV5-6 and TRBJ2-3, is DAGVTQSPTHLIKTRGQQVTLRCSPKSGHDTVSWYQQALGQGPQFIFQYYEEEERQRGNFPDRFSGHQFPNYSSELNVNALLLGDSALYLCASLHQMTSGGPARTDTQYFGPGTRLTVL.